This T cell receptor (beta chain) was profiled in a study of T cell repertoires in cytomegalovirus infection. Study overall: TCR beta signatures that were public indicated CMV infection and matching HLA type.

General study findings and limits: Ex vivo, HLA-C-restricted CMV-specific TCR beta clonotypes prevailed over the rest of the response. Cumulative frequency (of public TCR beta family members) identified carriers of CMV plus the relevant HLA.

Of note for this clonotype: Its antigen is as yet unknown.

One entry per CDR3 protein, called by TCRdb with MiXCR from the reads. The data show 750,000 to 900,000 distinct CDR3 sequences, 25% to 30% seen once. Germline V CDR1 and CDR2: SGHVS, FNYEAQ. V lost 0 bases and J lost 7, with 9 bases in between. This CDR3 comprises 14 residues. The sequence derives from a human donor in good health (CMV status not recorded). Some clones in this sample may be carry-over from other donors' samples. This chain uses TRBV7-6 with TRBJ2-2; D is unclear. Specimen: cultured CD8+ T cells from PBMCs, collected from culture after CMV antigen stimulation. CDR3 nucleotides: TGTGCCAGCAGCTTAGCCCAAAATTTCGGGGAGCTGTTTTTT. Translation: CASSLAQNFGELFF.